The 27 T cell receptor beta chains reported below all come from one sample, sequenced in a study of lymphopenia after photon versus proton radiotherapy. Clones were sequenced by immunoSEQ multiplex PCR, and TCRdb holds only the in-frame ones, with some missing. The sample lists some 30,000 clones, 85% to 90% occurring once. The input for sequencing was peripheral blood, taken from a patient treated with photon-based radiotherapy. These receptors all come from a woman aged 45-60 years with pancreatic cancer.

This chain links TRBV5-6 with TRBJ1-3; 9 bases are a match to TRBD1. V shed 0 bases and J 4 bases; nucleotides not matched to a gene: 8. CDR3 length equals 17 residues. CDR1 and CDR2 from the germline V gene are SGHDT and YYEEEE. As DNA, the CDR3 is TGTGCCAGCAGCTTGGTCCGGACAGGGGTTTCAGGAAACACCATATATTTT. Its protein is CASSLVRTGVSGNTIYF. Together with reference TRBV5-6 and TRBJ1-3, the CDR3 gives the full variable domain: DAGVTQSPTHLIKTRGQQVTLRCSPKSGHDTVSWYQQALGQGPQFIFQYYEEEERQRGNFPDRFSGHQFPNYSSELNVNALLLGDSALYLCASSLVRTGVSGNTIYFGEGSWLTVV.

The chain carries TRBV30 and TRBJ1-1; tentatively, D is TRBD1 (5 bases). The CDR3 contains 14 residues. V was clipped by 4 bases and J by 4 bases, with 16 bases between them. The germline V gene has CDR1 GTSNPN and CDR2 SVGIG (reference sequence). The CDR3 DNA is TGTGCCTGGACGCTACGCAACGGGGCCACTGAAGCTTTCTTT. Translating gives CAWTLRNGATEAFF.

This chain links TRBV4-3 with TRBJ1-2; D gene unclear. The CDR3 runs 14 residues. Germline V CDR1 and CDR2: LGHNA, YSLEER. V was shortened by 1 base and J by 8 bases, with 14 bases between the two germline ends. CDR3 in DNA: TGCGCCAGCAGCCAAGTTCGGTCCAGTTCGGGCTACACCTTC. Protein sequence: CASSQVRSSSGYTF.

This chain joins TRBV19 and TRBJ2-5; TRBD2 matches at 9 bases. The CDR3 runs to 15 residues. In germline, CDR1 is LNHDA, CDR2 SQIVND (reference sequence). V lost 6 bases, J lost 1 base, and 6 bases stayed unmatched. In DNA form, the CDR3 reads TGTGCCAGTAGCTCTAGCGGGACTTTCCAAGAGACCCAGTACTTC. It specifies CASSSSGTFQETQYF. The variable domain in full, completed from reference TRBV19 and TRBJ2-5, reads DGGITQSPKYLFRKEGQNVTLSCEQNLNHDAMYWYRQDPGQGLRLIYYSQIVNDFQKGDIAEGYSVSREKKESFPLTVTSAQKNPTAFYLCASSSSGTFQETQYFGPGTRLLVL.

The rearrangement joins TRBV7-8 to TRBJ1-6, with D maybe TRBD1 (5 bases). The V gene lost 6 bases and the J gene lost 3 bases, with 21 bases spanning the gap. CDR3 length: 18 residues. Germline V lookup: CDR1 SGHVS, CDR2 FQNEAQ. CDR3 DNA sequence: TGTGCCAGCAGGGGACCGGGGGGAACGCTGGTCTATAATTCACCCCTCCACTTT. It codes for CASRGPGGTLVYNSPLHF.

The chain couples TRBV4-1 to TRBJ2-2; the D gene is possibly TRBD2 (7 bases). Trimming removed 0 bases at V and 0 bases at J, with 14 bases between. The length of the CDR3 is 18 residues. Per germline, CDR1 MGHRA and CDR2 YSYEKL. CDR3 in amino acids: CASSQDTRGAANTGELFF. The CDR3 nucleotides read TGCGCCAGCAGCCAAGATACCCGGGGGGCTGCGAACACCGGGGAGCTGTTTTTT.

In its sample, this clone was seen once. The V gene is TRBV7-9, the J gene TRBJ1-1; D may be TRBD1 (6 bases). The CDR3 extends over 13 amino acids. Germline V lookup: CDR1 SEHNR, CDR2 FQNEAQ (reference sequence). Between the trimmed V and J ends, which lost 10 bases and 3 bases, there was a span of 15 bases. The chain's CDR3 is CAIHLRGDTEAFF. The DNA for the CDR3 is TGTGCCATCCACCTAAGGGGGGACACTGAAGCTTTCTTT. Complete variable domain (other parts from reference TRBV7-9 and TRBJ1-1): DTGVSQNPRHKITKRGQNVTFRCDPISEHNRLYWYRQTLGQGPEFLTYFQNEAQLEKSRLLSDRFSAERPKGSFSTLEIQRTEQGDSAMYLCAIHLRGDTEAFFGQGTRLTVV.

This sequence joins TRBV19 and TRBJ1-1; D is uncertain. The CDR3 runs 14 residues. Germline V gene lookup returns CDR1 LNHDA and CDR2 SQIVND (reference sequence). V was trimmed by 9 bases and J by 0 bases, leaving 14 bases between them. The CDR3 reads CASRPRDMNTEAFF. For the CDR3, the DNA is TGTGCCAGCCGGCCCAGAGACATGAACACTGAAGCTTTCTTT. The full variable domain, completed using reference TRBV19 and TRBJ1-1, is DGGITQSPKYLFRKEGQNVTLSCEQNLNHDAMYWYRQDPGQGLRLIYYSQIVNDFQKGDIAEGYSVSREKKESFPLTVTSAQKNPTAFYLCASRPRDMNTEAFFGQGTRLTVV.

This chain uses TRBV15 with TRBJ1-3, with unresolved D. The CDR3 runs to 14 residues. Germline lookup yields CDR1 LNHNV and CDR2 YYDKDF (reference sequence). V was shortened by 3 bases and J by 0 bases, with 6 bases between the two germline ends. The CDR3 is CATSSLSSGNTIYF. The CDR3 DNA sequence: TGTGCCACCAGCAGTTTGAGCTCTGGAAACACCATATATTTT. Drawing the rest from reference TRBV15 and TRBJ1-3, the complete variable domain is DAMVIQNPRYQVTQFGKPVTLSCSQTLNHNVMYWYQQKSSQAPKLLFHYYDKDFNNEADTPDNFQSRRPNTSFCFLDIRSPGLGDTAMYLCATSSLSSGNTIYFGEGSWLTVV.

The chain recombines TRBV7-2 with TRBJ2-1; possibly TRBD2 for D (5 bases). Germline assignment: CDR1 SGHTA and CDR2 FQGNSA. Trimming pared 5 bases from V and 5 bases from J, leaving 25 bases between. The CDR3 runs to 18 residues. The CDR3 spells CASSPLSRVPARDNEQFF. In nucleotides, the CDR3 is TGTGCCAGCAGCCCCCTATCGAGGGTACCAGCCCGGGACAATGAGCAGTTCTTC. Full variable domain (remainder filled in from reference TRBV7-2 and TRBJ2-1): GAGVSQSPSNKVTEKGKDVELRCDPISGHTALYWYRQSLGQGLEFLIYFQGNSAPDKSGLPSDRFSAERTGGSVSTLTIQRTQQEDSAVYLCASSPLSRVPARDNEQFFGPGTRLTVL.

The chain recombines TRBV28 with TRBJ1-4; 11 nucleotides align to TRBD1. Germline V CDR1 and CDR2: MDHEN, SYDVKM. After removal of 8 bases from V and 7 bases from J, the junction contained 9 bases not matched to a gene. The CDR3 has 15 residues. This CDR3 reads CASRPGQGVGEKLFF. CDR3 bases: TGTGCCAGCCGACCGGGACAGGGGGTTGGTGAAAAACTGTTTTTT.

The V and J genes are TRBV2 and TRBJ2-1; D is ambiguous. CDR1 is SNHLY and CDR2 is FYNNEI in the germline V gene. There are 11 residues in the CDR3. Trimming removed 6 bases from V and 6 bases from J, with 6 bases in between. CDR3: CASRFLNEQFF. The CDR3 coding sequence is TGTGCCAGCAGATTCCTCAATGAGCAGTTCTTC.

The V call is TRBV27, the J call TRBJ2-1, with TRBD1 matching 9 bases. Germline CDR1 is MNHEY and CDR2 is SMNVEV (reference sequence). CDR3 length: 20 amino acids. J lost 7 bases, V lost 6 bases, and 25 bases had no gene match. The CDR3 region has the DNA TGTGCCAGCAGCTCCCAGTTCGCCGCTCTTACAGGGGGCGAGAGAAATGAGCAGTTCTTC. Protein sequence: CASSSQFAALTGGERNEQFF.

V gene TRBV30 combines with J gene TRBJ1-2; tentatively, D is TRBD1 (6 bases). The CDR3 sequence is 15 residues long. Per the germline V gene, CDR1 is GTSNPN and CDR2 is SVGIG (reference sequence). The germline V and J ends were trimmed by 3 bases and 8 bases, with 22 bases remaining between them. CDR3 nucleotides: TGTGCCTGGAGCAATAACAGGGCTGGCGGGGACGGCTACACCTTC. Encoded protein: CAWSNNRAGGDGYTF.

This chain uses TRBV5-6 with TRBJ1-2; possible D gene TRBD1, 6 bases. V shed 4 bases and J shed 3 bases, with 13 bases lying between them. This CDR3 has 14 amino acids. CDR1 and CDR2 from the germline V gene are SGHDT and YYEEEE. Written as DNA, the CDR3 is TGTGCCAGCAGCCCCAGGACAGCCGACTATGGCTACACCTTC. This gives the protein CASSPRTADYGYTF.

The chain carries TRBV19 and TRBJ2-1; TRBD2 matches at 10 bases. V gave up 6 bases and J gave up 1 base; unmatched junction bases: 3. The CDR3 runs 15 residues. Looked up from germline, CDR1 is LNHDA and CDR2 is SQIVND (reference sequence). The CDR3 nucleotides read TGTGCCAGTAGCATGACTAGCGGGTCCTACAATGAGCAGTTCTTC. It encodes CASSMTSGSYNEQFF.

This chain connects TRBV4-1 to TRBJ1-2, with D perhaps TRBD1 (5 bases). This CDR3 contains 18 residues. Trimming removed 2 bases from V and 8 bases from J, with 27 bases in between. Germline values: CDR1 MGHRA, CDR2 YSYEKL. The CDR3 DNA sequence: TGCGCCAGCAGCCAACAATATCCCCAGGCCGGGGGAATGGGCGGCTACACCTTC. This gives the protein CASSQQYPQAGGMGGYTF.

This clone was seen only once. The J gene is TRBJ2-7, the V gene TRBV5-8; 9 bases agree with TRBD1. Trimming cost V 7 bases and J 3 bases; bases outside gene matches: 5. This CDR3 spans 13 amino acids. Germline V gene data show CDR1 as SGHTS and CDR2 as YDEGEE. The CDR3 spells CASSDRGFYEQYF. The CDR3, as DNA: TGTGCCAGCTCAGACAGGGGGTTCTACGAGCAGTACTTC.

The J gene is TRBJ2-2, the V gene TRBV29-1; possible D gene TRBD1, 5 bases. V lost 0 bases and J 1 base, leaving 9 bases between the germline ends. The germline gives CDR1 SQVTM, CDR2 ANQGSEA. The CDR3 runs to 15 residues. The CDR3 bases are TGCAGCGTTGAAGAGGGGCGCAGGAACACCGGGGAGCTGTTTTTT. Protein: CSVEEGRRNTGELFF.

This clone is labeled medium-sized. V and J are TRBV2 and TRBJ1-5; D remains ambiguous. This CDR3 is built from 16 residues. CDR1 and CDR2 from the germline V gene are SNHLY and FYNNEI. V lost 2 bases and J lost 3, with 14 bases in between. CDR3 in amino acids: CASSESVVTANQPQHF. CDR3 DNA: TGTGCCAGCAGTGAATCGGTTGTCACTGCCAATCAGCCCCAGCATTTT.

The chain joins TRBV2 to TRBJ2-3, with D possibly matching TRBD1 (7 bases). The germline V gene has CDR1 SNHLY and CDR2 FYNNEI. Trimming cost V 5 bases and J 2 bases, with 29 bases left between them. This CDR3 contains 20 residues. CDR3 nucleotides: TGTGCCAGCAGTCCAAGACAGGGCGGGGAGTCGGCCCGATCCACAGATACGCAGTATTTT. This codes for CASSPRQGGESARSTDTQYF. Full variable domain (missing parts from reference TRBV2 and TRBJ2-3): EPEVTQTPSHQVTQMGQEVILRCVPISNHLYFYWYRQILGQKVEFLVSFYNNEISEKSEIFDDQFSVERPDGSNFTLKIRSTKLEDSAMYFCASSPRQGGESARSTDTQYFGPGTRLTVL.

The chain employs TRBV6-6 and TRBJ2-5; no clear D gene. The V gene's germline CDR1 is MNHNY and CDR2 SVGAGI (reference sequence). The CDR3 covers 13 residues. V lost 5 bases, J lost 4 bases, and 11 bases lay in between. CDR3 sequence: CASSGRTLETQYF. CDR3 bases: TGTGCCAGCAGTGGGCGGACGTTAGAGACCCAGTACTTC.

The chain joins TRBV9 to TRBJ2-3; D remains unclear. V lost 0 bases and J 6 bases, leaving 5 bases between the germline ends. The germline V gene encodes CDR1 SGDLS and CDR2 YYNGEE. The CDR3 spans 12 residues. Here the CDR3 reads CASSVVGDTQYF. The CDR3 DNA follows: TGTGCCAGCAGCGTAGTCGGGGATACGCAGTATTTT.

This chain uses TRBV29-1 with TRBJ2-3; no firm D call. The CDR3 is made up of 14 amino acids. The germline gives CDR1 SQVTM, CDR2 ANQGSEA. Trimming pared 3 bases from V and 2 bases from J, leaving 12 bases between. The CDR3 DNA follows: TGCAGCGTTGAGGGCCTAGAGGCCACAGATACGCAGTATTTT. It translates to CSVEGLEATDTQYF.

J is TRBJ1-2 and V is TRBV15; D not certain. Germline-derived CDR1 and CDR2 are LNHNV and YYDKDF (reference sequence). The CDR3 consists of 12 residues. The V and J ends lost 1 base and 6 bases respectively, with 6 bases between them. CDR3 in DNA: TGTGCCACCAGCAGAGCCGCAGATGGCTACACCTTC. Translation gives CATSRAADGYTF.

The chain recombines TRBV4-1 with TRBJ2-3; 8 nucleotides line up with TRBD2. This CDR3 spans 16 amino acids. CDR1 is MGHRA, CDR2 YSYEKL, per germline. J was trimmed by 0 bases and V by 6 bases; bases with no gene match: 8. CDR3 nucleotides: TGCGCCAGCAGGTTCCTCCCTAGCGGGAGCACAGATACGCAGTATTTT. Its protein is CASRFLPSGSTDTQYF.

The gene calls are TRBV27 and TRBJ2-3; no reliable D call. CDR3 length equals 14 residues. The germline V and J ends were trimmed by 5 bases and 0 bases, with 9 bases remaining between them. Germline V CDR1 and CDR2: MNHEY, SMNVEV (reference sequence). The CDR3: CASSADESTDTQYF. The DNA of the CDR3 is TGTGCCAGCAGTGCGGACGAAAGCACAGATACGCAGTATTTT.